This is a list of T cell receptor beta chains from one sample in a study of cytomegalovirus exposure and HLA in healthy donors. Profiling relied on immunoSEQ multiplex PCR, and the TCRdb table lists in-frame clones only, not all of them. The sample shows about 77,000 clones, around 75% of them seen only once. The sequencing sample was made of PBMCs. The receptor source for this set is a woman in her thirties or forties in good health and CMV-seronegative. Both conserved end residues are part of each CDR3. A D gene is named only where the DNA matches it firmly. The size of a clone is reported for some rows only, either as once, few or many, or as a class for expanded clones.

TRBD1	TRBJ1-2	TRBV30	-	TGTGCCTGGAGTGTAGGGACAGGGGATGGCTACACCTTC	CAWSVGTGDGYTF
-	TRBJ2-1	TRBV29-1	once	TGCAGCGTTCGCAAACTCGGGGGTGCCTACAATGAGCAGTTCTTC	CSVRKLGGAYNEQFF
TRBD2	TRBJ2-5	TRBV7-9	-	TGTGCCAGCAGCTTAGTAGCGGGGGGTGAGACCCAGTACTTC	CASSLVAGGETQYF
TRBD1	TRBJ1-3	TRBV5-6	-	TGTGCCAGCAGCCTTCAGGGGGTCCGAAACACCATATATTTT	CASSLQGVRNTIYF
-	TRBJ2-3	TRBV7-9	-	TGTGCCTGCTCAGCGTACCTCTTGGCAGATACGCAGTATTTT	CACSAYLLADTQYF
TRBD1	TRBJ2-7	TRBV11-2	-	TGTGCCAGCAGCAACGTCCCGGGACAGGGGGCCACAACCTACGAGCAGTACTTC	CASSNVPGQGATTYEQYF
-	TRBJ2-7	TRBV28	once	TGTGCCAGCAGCCAGACTAGCTCCTACGAGCAGTACTTC	CASSQTSSYEQYF
TRBD2	TRBJ2-2	TRBV7-3	-	TGTGCCAGCAGTACTAGCGGGGGGGCTAACACCGGGGAGCTGTTTTTT	CASSTSGGANTGELFF
TRBD1	TRBJ1-4	TRBV7-9	-	TGTGCCAGCAGCTTCGACAGGGTCAATGAAAAACTGTTTTTT	CASSFDRVNEKLFF
-	TRBJ1-2	TRBV29-1	-	TGCAGCGTTGGTCCCAGGGCGACCCTTGGCTACACCTTC	CSVGPRATLGYTF